The source of this T cell receptor beta chain is a study of blood T cells in healthy people across ages. Study-wide points: Those diversity estimates obtained from one million T cells were thought to be underestimates. Both higher diversity and more naive CD4+ cells marked long-lived donors when set against aged donors.

It was with a sample-barcoded 5' primer and a J-beta primer mix that a second PCR of roughly 6 to 12 cycles was run. A tag from a template-switch adaptor with 12 random nucleotides marked each cDNA molecule. From the 5' RACE reads, TCRdb called clonotypes with MiXCR, one entry per CDR3 protein. This repertoire shows around 690,000 distinct CDR3 sequences, approximately 50% found once; its top ten account for approximately 37%. Each donor was a healthy Caucasian individual from Russia, aged roughly 6 to 90. Note on this clonotype: Its antigen is currently unknown.

The TCR sequence derives from a man aged 55-75 years in good health. Source material: blood.

This chain's CDR3 is CASSITALSGANVLTF. CDR3 nucleotide sequence: TGTGCCAGCAGCATAACAGCCCTCTCTGGGGCCAACGTCCTGACTTTC. V is TRBV7-2 and J is TRBJ2-6; D gene unclear. Trimming removed 5 bases at V and 0 bases at J, with 11 bases between. Germline V CDR1 and CDR2: SGHTA, FQGNSA. The CDR3 is 16 residues long.